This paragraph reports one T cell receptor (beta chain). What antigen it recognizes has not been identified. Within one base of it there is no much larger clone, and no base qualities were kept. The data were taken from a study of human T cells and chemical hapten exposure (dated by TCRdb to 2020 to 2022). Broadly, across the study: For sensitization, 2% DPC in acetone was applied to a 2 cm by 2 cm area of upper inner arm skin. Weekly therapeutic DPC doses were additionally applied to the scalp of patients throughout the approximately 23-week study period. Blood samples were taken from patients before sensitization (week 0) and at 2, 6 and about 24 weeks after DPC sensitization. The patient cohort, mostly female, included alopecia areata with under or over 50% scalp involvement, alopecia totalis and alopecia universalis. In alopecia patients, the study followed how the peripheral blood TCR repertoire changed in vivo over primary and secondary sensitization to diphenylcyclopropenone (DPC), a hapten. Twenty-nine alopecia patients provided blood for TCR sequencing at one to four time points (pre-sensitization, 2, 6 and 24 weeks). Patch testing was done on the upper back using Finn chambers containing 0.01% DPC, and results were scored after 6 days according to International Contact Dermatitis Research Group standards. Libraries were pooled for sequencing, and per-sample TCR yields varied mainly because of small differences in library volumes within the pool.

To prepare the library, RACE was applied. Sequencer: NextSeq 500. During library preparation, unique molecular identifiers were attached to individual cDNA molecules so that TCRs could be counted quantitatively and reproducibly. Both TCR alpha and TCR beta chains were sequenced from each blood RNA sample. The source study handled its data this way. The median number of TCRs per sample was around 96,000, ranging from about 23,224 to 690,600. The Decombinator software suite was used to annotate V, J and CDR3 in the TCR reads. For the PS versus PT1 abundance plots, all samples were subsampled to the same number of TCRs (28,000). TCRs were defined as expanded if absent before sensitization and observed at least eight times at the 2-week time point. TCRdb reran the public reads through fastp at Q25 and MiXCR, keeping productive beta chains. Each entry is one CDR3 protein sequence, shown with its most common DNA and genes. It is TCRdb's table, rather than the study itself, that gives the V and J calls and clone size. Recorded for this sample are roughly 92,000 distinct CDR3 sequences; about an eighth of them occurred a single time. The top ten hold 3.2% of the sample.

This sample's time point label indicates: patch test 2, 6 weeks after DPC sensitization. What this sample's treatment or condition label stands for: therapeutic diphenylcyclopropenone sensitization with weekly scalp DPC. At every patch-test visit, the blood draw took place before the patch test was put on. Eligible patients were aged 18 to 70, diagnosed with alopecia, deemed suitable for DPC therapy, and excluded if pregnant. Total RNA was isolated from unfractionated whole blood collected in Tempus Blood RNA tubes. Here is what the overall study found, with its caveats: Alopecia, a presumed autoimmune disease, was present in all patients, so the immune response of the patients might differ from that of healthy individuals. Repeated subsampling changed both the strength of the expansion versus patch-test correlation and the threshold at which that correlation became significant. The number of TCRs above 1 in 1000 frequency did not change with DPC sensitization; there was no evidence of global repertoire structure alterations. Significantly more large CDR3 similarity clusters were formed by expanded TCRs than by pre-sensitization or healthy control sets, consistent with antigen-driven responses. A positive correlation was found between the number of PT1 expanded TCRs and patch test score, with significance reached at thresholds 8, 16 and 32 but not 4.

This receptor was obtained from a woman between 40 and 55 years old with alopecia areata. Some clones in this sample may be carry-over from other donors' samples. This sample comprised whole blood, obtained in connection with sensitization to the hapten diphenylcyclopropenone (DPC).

The sequenced DNA: TGTGCCGGCTTGACCGGCACTGAAGCTTTCTTT. Its product reads: CAGLTGTEAFF. The rearranged segments are TRBV28 and TRBJ1-1; the D gene is not confidently resolved. V gives up 11 bases and J gives up 4 bases, and the segment between their germline ends measures 11 bases. The germline V gene encodes CDR1 MDHEN and CDR2 SYDVKM. From the cysteine through the phenylalanine, the CDR3 covers 11 amino acids. The sequence is cut down to CDR3 DNA, 33 bases in frame from base 1.